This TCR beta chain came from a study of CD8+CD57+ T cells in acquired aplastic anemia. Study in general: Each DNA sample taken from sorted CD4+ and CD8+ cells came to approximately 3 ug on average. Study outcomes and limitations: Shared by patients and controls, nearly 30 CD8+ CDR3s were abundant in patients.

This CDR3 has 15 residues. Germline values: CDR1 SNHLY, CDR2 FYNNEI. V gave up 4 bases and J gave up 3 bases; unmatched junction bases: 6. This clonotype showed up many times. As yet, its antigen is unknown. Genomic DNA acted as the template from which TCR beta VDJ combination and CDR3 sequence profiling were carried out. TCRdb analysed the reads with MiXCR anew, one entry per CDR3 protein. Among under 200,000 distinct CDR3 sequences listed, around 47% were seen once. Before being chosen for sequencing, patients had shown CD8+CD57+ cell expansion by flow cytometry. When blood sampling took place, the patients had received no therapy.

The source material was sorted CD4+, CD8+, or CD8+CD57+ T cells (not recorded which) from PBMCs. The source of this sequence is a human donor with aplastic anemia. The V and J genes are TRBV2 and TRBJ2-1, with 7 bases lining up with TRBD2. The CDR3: CASSARLADYNEQFF. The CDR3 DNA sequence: TGTGCCAGCAGTGCCAGGCTAGCGGACTACAATGAGCAGTTCTTC.